This entry concerns a single TCR beta chain. Its antigen is not identified. Assay used: immunoSEQ multiplex PCR; TCRdb lists only in-frame clones, some missing. The repertoire includes 140,000 or so clones, approximately 91% of them detected once, and less than 2% sits in the top ten. The data belong to a study of CD4+ T cells in melanoma. Study-level points and caveats: Diverse differentiation states were reported for melanoma neoantigen-specific CD4+ T cells.

Germline-derived CDR1 and CDR2 are LNHDA and SQIVND (reference sequence). Trimming took off 6 bases at V and 0 bases at J, with 18 bases between the two ends. The CDR3 length is 18 residues. This TCR derives from a human donor with melanoma. The rearrangement uses TRBV19 and TRBJ1-6; maybe TRBD1 (5 bases). The CDR3 DNA is TGTGCCAGTAGGGGGGGGAACCAGGGTCGCTCCTATAATTCACCCCTCCACTTT. Translating gives CASRGGNQGRSYNSPLHF.